The 22 T cell receptor beta chains listed next were all sequenced from one sample in a study of long-term antiretroviral therapy in people with HIV. Run at survey level, the immunoSEQ assay was version v3.0. Clones were read by immunoSEQ multiplex PCR, and TCRdb kept only the in-frame ones, dropping some. The repertoire includes about 11,000 clones, 80% to 85% of them detected once, and about an eighth sits in the top ten. Sequenced here: unsorted PBMCs, sampled 1.2 years after starting antiretroviral therapy. The receptors derive from a man aged 40-55 years with HIV.

V usage is TRBV6-5 and J usage is TRBJ2-7; possible D gene TRBD2, 6 bases. Germline V gene sequence: CDR1 MNHEY, CDR2 SVGAGI. This CDR3 has 14 amino acids. V was cut by 0 bases and J by 4 bases, with 10 bases left in between. The CDR3 region is CASSYSGGPYEQYF. The CDR3, as DNA: TGTGCCAGCAGTTACTCGGGGGGACCGTACGAGCAGTACTTC.

The chain links TRBV12-5 to TRBJ1-1; maybe TRBD1 (6 bases). The V and J ends lost 3 bases and 4 bases respectively, with 9 bases between them. Per the germline V gene, CDR1 is LGHNT and CDR2 is FRNRAP. The CDR3 is 13 amino acids. CDR3: CASGLGGGTEAFF. In DNA form, the CDR3 reads TGTGCTAGTGGTTTAGGGGGAGGCACTGAAGCTTTCTTT.

This chain joins TRBV6-1 and TRBJ2-2, with D hard to call. The CDR3 is made up of 14 amino acids. The ends were cut back, 6 bases at V and 3 bases at J, with 11 bases in the middle. Germline V gene sequence: CDR1 MNHNS, CDR2 SASEGT. The DNA for the CDR3 is TGTGCCAGCAGACCCAGAGTTTACACCGGGGAGCTGTTTTTT. This encodes CASRPRVYTGELFF.

This rearrangement joins TRBV6-1 to TRBJ2-7, with 9 bases aligning to TRBD1. V shed 3 bases and J 0 bases; nucleotides not matched to a gene: 0. This CDR3 is built from 14 residues. Germline CDR1 and CDR2: MNHNS and SASEGT. CDR3 sequence: CASSETGGSYEQYF. DNA for the CDR3: TGTGCCAGCAGTGAGACAGGGGGCTCCTACGAGCAGTACTTC.

This clone was seen a handful of times. The V and J genes are TRBV5-3 and TRBJ1-5, with TRBD1 matching 8 bases. TRBV5-3 is an ORF, and what it does is uncertain. V lost 3 bases, J lost 6 bases, and 5 bases stayed unmatched. The CDR3 has 14 residues. CDR3 DNA sequence: TGTGCCAGAAGCTACAGGGGGAAGACTCAGCCCCAGCATTTT. Translating gives CARSYRGKTQPQHF.

The rearrangement joins TRBV30 to TRBJ1-1; 7 bases are shared with TRBD1. The junction had 7 bases not matched to a gene; V was cut back by 1 base and J by 2 bases. The length of the CDR3 is 15 residues. Germline lookup yields CDR1 GTSNPN and CDR2 SVGIG (reference sequence). CDR3: CAWSASTGSNTEAFF. CDR3 coding DNA: TGTGCCTGGAGTGCCTCGACAGGGTCAAACACTGAAGCTTTCTTT.

This clone was seen a handful of times. The CDR3 reads CASSQDSTELWTGELFF. CDR3 DNA: TGCGCCAGCAGCCAAGATTCCACAGAGCTGTGGACCGGGGAGCTGTTTTTT. The chain recombines TRBV4-1 with TRBJ2-2; no clear D. The CDR3 is made up of 17 amino acids. Germline CDR1 and CDR2: MGHRA and YSYEKL. V shed 0 bases and J shed 5 bases, with 16 bases lying between them.

This chain uses TRBV5-6 with TRBJ2-7; D tentatively reads TRBD1 or TRBD2 (5 bases each). Trimming took 5 bases from V and 5 from J, leaving 17 bases between them. This CDR3 contains 14 residues. Germline V CDR1 and CDR2: SGHDT, YYEEEE. The CDR3 DNA reads as TGTGCCAGCAGTACCGGAACGAGGGGCAACGAGCAGTACTTC. Its protein is CASSTGTRGNEQYF.

V gene TRBV18 combines with J gene TRBJ2-1; 8 bases match TRBD2. Trimming at V came to 3 bases and at J to 3 bases, leaving 4 bases not matched to a gene. This CDR3 is built from 15 residues. Germline V gene lookup returns CDR1 KGHSH and CDR2 LQKENI. The CDR3 loop is CASSPAGGIYNEQFF. The CDR3 region has the DNA TGTGCCAGCTCACCCGCGGGGGGAATCTACAATGAGCAGTTCTTC.

This chain uses TRBV5-6 with TRBJ2-1; 7 bases are a match to TRBD1. V lost 0 bases, J lost 2 bases, and 2 bases stayed unmatched. Per germline, CDR1 SGHDT and CDR2 YYEEEE. CDR3 size: 15 residues. In DNA, the CDR3 is TGTGCCAGCAGCTTGGAAGGGGGCGCCTACAATGAGCAGTTCTTC. Its protein is CASSLEGGAYNEQFF. Based on the CDR3 plus reference TRBV5-6 and TRBJ2-1, the full variable domain is DAGVTQSPTHLIKTRGQQVTLRCSPKSGHDTVSWYQQALGQGPQFIFQYYEEEERQRGNFPDRFSGHQFPNYSSELNVNALLLGDSALYLCASSLEGGAYNEQFFGPGTRLTVL.

The rearrangement joins TRBV30 to TRBJ1-4, with a tentative D call TRBD1 (6 bases). Looked up from germline, CDR1 is GTSNPN and CDR2 is SVGIG (reference sequence). V was clipped by 0 bases and J by 14 bases, with 22 bases between them. The CDR3 has 15 residues. For the CDR3, the DNA is TGTGCCTGGAGTGTATGGGAACAGGCACAGGGCGGGCTGTTTTTT. Protein: CAWSVWEQAQGGLFF.

The gene calls are TRBV27 and TRBJ1-5; D might be TRBD1 (6 bases). The germline V gene encodes CDR1 MNHEY and CDR2 SMNVEV (reference sequence). V lost 4 bases to trimming and J lost 6 bases, with 16 bases between them. The length of the CDR3 is 15 residues. The CDR3 region is CASSSSGGRTQPQHF. CDR3 nucleotides: TGTGCCAGCAGTTCCTCGGGGGGGCGCACTCAGCCCCAGCATTTT.

This clone has only a few counts. This chain joins TRBV6-5 and TRBJ1-2; D call uncertain. The CDR3 covers 13 residues. V gave up 2 bases and J gave up 8 bases, with 12 bases separating them. CDR1 is MNHEY, CDR2 SVGAGI, per germline. Here the CDR3 reads CASSYGPSWGYTF. CDR3 DNA: TGTGCCAGCAGTTACGGACCAAGCTGGGGCTACACCTTC.

V gene TRBV18 combines with J gene TRBJ2-7, with 10 bases lining up with TRBD1. The CDR3 contains 19 residues. The germline V gene has CDR1 KGHSH and CDR2 LQKENI. V shed 6 bases, J shed 0 bases, and the junction held 17 bases outside the gene matches. CDR3 loop: CASSRIGGQGVRTSYEQYF. The CDR3 DNA reads as TGTGCCAGCTCGAGAATTGGAGGACAGGGGGTACGGACCTCCTACGAGCAGTACTTC.

This clone has more than one count but fewer than ten. This chain joins TRBV7-8 and TRBJ1-5, with a weak D call TRBD1 (5 bases). The CDR3 covers 14 residues. Trimming stripped 5 bases from V and 10 bases from J, with 18 bases between. Germline V lookup: CDR1 SGHVS, CDR2 FQNEAQ. CDR3 sequence reads: CASSVGTAASPQHF. The CDR3 region has the DNA TGTGCCAGCAGCGTCGGGACTGCCGCGTCTCCCCAGCATTTT.

This rearrangement joins TRBV6-1 to TRBJ1-2, with 7 positions matching TRBD1. The V segment lost 4 bases and the J segment 2 bases; nucleotides outside the gene matches: 1. This CDR3 comprises 13 residues. CDR1 and CDR2 from the germline V gene are MNHNS and SASEGT. The CDR3 region is CASSVGQNYGYTF. As DNA, the CDR3 is TGTGCCAGCAGTGTGGGACAGAACTATGGCTACACCTTC.

The V and J genes are TRBV19 and TRBJ1-1, with D perhaps TRBD1 (5 bases). Germline lookup yields CDR1 LNHDA and CDR2 SQIVND (reference sequence). This CDR3 is 14 amino acids long. Deletions cut 5 bases from V and 1 base from J, with 11 bases between. CDR3 amino acids: CASSYGAANTEAFF. The CDR3 DNA reads as TGTGCCAGTAGTTATGGGGCGGCGAACACTGAAGCTTTCTTT.

In its sample, this clone was seen a few times. This chain connects TRBV2 to TRBJ1-3, with 7 bases matching TRBD1. Germline V gives CDR1 SNHLY, CDR2 FYNNEI. CDR3 length equals 15 residues. Unmatched junction bases numbered 1, after V lost 2 bases and J lost 0 bases. The CDR3 is CASSERGRSGNTIYF. The CDR3 bases are TGTGCCAGCAGTGAAAGGGGGCGCTCTGGAAACACCATATATTTT.

The chain combines TRBV7-9 with TRBJ1-5, with no clear D. The germline gives CDR1 SEHNR, CDR2 FQNEAQ (reference sequence). This CDR3 contains 15 residues. V lost 6 bases and J lost 0, with 12 bases in between. CDR3 residues: CASRSPWDSNQPQHF. The CDR3 DNA follows: TGTGCCAGCAGGTCACCCTGGGATAGCAATCAGCCCCAGCATTTT.

This chain connects TRBV28 to TRBJ2-7, with 12 positions matching TRBD1. Germline V gene sequence: CDR1 MDHEN, CDR2 SYDVKM. CDR3 size: 15 residues. V was clipped by 2 bases and J by 5 bases; unmatched bases: 4. CDR3 sequence: CASSLPGTGGHEQYF. In DNA, the CDR3 is TGTGCCAGCAGTTTACCCGGGACAGGGGGCCACGAGCAGTACTTC.

V is TRBV25-1 and J is TRBJ2-7; tentative D call: TRBD2 (5 bases). The ends were cut back, 7 bases at V and 7 bases at J, with 26 bases in the middle. The CDR3 consists of 16 residues. CDR1 and CDR2 (germline): MGHDK, SYGVNS. The CDR3 here is CASNPLRGRKSWEQYF. The CDR3 DNA sequence: TGTGCCAGCAACCCTCTACGGGGTCGAAAGTCTTGGGAGCAGTACTTC.

This chain connects TRBV13 to TRBJ2-1, with D unclear. This CDR3 has 12 residues. Looked up from germline, CDR1 is PRHDT and CDR2 is FYEKMQ (reference sequence). The V end was cut by 4 bases, the J end by 10 bases, with 11 bases between. The CDR3 spells CASSSAGLEQFF. Written as DNA, the CDR3 is TGTGCCAGCAGCTCGGCCGGTTTGGAGCAGTTCTTC.